This TCR beta chain was sequenced for a study of T cells in Graves' hyperthyroidism and ophthalmopathy. Whole-study findings and limits: Among thyroid clonotypes expanded above 0.001, most also appeared in blood. The authors' 13 V-J model separated ophthalmopathy from stable hyperthyroidism.

This clonotype has at least ten counts. The antigen remains unidentified. Using RNA transcripts as the source, TCR beta CDR3 regions were amplified. When the TCR CDR3 underwent first-round RT-PCR, the HTBI primer set was used. TCRdb called the multiplex PCR reads again in MiXCR, with one record for every CDR3 protein. The sample consists of under 400,000 distinct CDR3 sequences, 16% of them appearing once. The CDR3 is 14 amino acids. Germline V gene data show CDR1 as MNHNS and CDR2 as SASEGT. The ends lost 5 bases at V and 2 bases at J; junction bases unmatched: 6. This rearrangement joins TRBV6-1 to TRBJ2-7; 7 nucleotides agree with TRBD2. The clonotype originates from a man younger than 40 with Graves' hyperthyroidism. The sample taken for sequencing was blood. CDR3 nucleotide sequence: TGTGCCAGCAGTTGGGGAGGGCGCCCCTACGAGCAGTACTTC. Encoded protein: CASSWGGRPYEQYF.